The 29 T cell receptor beta chains below were found in one sample sequenced in a study of blood T cell dynamics during melanoma immunotherapy. Some clones are missing from TCRdb's copy, which holds only in-frame ones; the method was immunoSEQ multiplex PCR. Seen here are over 20,000 clones, nearly 90% observed once, and the top ten hold roughly 1.2%. Time point: pre-treatment baseline. Sequenced material: blood, taken from a patient treated with checkpoint blockade. The origin of the receptors is a human donor with melanoma.

The V call is TRBV30, the J call TRBJ1-2; the D gene is possibly TRBD1 (5 bases). The CDR3 extends over 17 amino acids. Trimming cost V 0 bases and J 7 bases, with 24 bases left between them. Germline loops: CDR1 GTSNPN, CDR2 SVGIG (reference sequence). CDR3 nucleotides: TGTGCCTGGAGTGTACTTGGGTCCATGGGGCTCGGGGGTGGCTACACCTTC. It yields the protein CAWSVLGSMGLGGGYTF.

This chain connects TRBV5-1 to TRBJ2-1, with D perhaps TRBD1 (6 bases). The CDR3 sequence is 12 residues long. V shed 2 bases and J shed 6 bases, with 6 bases lying between them. Per germline, CDR1 SGHRS and CDR2 YFSETQ. The CDR3 here is CASSLQGNEQFF. In nucleotides, the CDR3 is TGCGCCAGCAGCTTACAGGGCAATGAGCAGTTCTTC. The full variable domain, in which reference TRBV5-1 and TRBJ2-1 provide the parts outside the CDR3, is KAGVTQTPRYLIKTRGQQVTLSCSPISGHRSVSWYQQTPGQGLQFLFEYFSETQRNKGNFPGRFSGRQFSNSRSEMNVSTLELGDSALYLCASSLQGNEQFFGPGTRLTVL.

The chain uses TRBV2 and TRBJ2-5; the D gene is possibly TRBD1 (6 bases). Germline assignment: CDR1 SNHLY and CDR2 FYNNEI. The length of the CDR3 is 14 residues. The V gene lost 6 bases and the J gene lost 9 bases, with 20 bases spanning the gap. The DNA for the CDR3 is TGTGCCAGCAGCCTCGGGACATATGATTCGCCCCAGTACTTC. Translation: CASSLGTYDSPQYF.

The chain recombines TRBV5-1 with TRBJ2-5, with D unresolved. Germline V gene sequence: CDR1 SGHRS, CDR2 YFSETQ. The CDR3 is made up of 15 amino acids. Trimming took off 1 base at V and 2 bases at J, with 12 bases between the two ends. The CDR3 coding sequence is TGCGCCAGCAGCTTGAACACACCTTCTCAAGAGACCCAGTACTTC. This encodes CASSLNTPSQETQYF. The whole variable domain, remainder taken from reference TRBV5-1 and TRBJ2-5, is KAGVTQTPRYLIKTRGQQVTLSCSPISGHRSVSWYQQTPGQGLQFLFEYFSETQRNKGNFPGRFSGRQFSNSRSEMNVSTLELGDSALYLCASSLNTPSQETQYFGPGTRLLVL.

The chain employs TRBV28 and TRBJ1-5, with unresolved D. Germline CDR1 is MDHEN and CDR2 is SYDVKM. Trimming left V 5 bases short and J 10 bases short, with 15 bases between. This CDR3 has 13 amino acids. DNA of the CDR3: TGTGCCAGCAGTCCCCAGCTTCCTCAACCCCAGCATTTT. It encodes CASSPQLPQPQHF.

The chain combines TRBV18 with TRBJ1-5; possible D gene TRBD1, 6 bases. The germline CDR1 and CDR2 sequences are KGHSH and LQKENI. The CDR3 totals 15 residues. V dropped 3 bases and J dropped 0 bases, with 9 bases sitting between them. The CDR3 DNA follows: TGTGCCAGCTCACCGGGACAACATAGCAATCAGCCCCAGCATTTT. This gives the protein CASSPGQHSNQPQHF.

CDR3 nucleotides: TGTGCCAGCCGCTCTAGGGGACAGTTGAACACCGGGGAGCTGTTTTTT. Protein sequence: CASRSRGQLNTGELFF. The V gene is TRBV7-8, the J gene TRBJ2-2; 7 bases map to TRBD1. The CDR3 runs 16 residues. Unmatched junction bases numbered 10, after V lost 8 bases and J lost 1 base. CDR1 and CDR2 from the germline V gene are SGHVS and FQNEAQ.

The rearrangement uses TRBV30 and TRBJ1-2; weak D call: TRBD1 (6 bases). The length of the CDR3 is 10 residues. Trimming removed 8 bases at V and 3 bases at J, with 7 bases between. Germline V gene lookup returns CDR1 GTSNPN and CDR2 SVGIG (reference sequence). The DNA for the CDR3 is TGTGCCAAGGGGGACTATGGCTACACCTTC. Its protein is CAKGDYGYTF.

The rearrangement links TRBV9 to TRBJ2-1, with TRBD1 identical over 7 bases. V dropped 0 bases and J dropped 6; count of bases not matched to a gene: 9. CDR1 and CDR2 (germline): SGDLS, YYNGEE. The CDR3 runs 16 residues. The CDR3 loop reads CASSVESRQGVNEQFF. CDR3 DNA: TGTGCCAGCAGCGTAGAAAGTCGACAGGGTGTCAATGAGCAGTTCTTC.

This chain joins TRBV28 and TRBJ1-1; no reliable D call. V dropped 6 bases and J dropped 1 base, with 9 bases sitting between them. CDR1 is MDHEN, CDR2 SYDVKM, per germline. The CDR3 has 13 residues. The CDR3 region is CASRGDRNTEAFF. CDR3 DNA sequence: TGTGCCAGCAGGGGTGATAGGAACACTGAAGCTTTCTTT.

J is TRBJ1-5 and V is TRBV28; 8 nucleotides align to TRBD1. The CDR3 is made up of 18 amino acids. J gave up 2 bases and V 6 bases, and 15 bases lay outside the gene matches. Germline assignment: CDR1 MDHEN and CDR2 SYDVKM. Here the CDR3 DNA reads TGTGCCAGCAGCCATGAACTCGACAGGGGCAGTCGCAATCAGCCCCAGCATTTT. Its protein product is CASSHELDRGSRNQPQHF.

This clone was recorded only once. The chain recombines TRBV10-3 with TRBJ1-1; D gene ambiguous. Trimming took 3 bases from V and 8 from J, leaving 7 bases between them. Germline lookup yields CDR1 ENHRY and CDR2 SYGVKD. This CDR3 comprises 11 residues. The CDR3 nucleotides are TGTGCCATCAGTGACCAAGGAGAAGCTTTCTTT. Residues: CAISDQGEAFF.

This chain uses TRBV2 with TRBJ1-3, with D perhaps TRBD1 (5 bases). CDR3 size: 16 residues. The V gene's germline CDR1 is SNHLY and CDR2 FYNNEI. Trimming left V 6 bases short and J 3 bases short, with 18 bases between. This CDR3 is CASRSSRRGFGNTIYF. CDR3 sequence (DNA): TGTGCCAGCAGGAGTAGTCGACGGGGGTTTGGAAACACCATATATTTT. The variable domain in full, completed from reference TRBV2 and TRBJ1-3, reads EPEVTQTPSHQVTQMGQEVILRCVPISNHLYFYWYRQILGQKVEFLVSFYNNEISEKSEIFDDQFSVERPDGSNFTLKIRSTKLEDSAMYFCASRSSRRGFGNTIYFGEGSWLTVV.

The chain combines TRBV14 with TRBJ1-4; 7 positions match TRBD1. Trimming took 1 base from V and 8 from J; bases not matched to a gene: 7. The CDR3 contains 15 residues. Per germline, CDR1 SGHDN and CDR2 FVKESK. The CDR3 sequence: CASSQVTGMKEKLFF. The CDR3 region has the DNA TGTGCCAGCAGCCAAGTGACAGGGATGAAGGAAAAACTGTTTTTT. Together with reference TRBV14 and TRBJ1-4, the CDR3 gives the full variable domain: EAGVTQFPSHSVIEKGQTVTLRCDPISGHDNLYWYRRVMGKEIKFLLHFVKESKQDESGMPNNRFLAERTGGTYSTLKVQPAELEDSGVYFCASSQVTGMKEKLFFGSGTQLSVL.

The chain couples TRBV28 to TRBJ2-7, with a tentative D call TRBD2 (6 bases). Germline lookup yields CDR1 MDHEN and CDR2 SYDVKM. The CDR3 is 13 residues long. The V gene lost 10 bases and the J gene lost 2 bases, with 15 bases spanning the gap. The DNA of the CDR3 is TGTGCCACAAACAGCGGGCCTACCTACGAGCAGTACTTC. It specifies CATNSGPTYEQYF.

The chain has TRBV2 and TRBJ2-1; TRBD1 agrees at 9 bases. Germline trimming cut 0 bases from V and 10 bases from J; bases unmatched to any gene: 10. The CDR3 is 16 residues long. Germline V CDR1 and CDR2: SNHLY, FYNNEI. The CDR3 protein is CASSEARTGVRREQFF. The CDR3 DNA is TGTGCCAGCAGTGAAGCGCGGACAGGGGTTCGTCGAGAGCAGTTCTTC. Combining the CDR3 with reference TRBV2 and TRBJ2-1 gives the whole variable domain EPEVTQTPSHQVTQMGQEVILRCVPISNHLYFYWYRQILGQKVEFLVSFYNNEISEKSEIFDDQFSVERPDGSNFTLKIRSTKLEDSAMYFCASSEARTGVRREQFFGPGTRLTVL.

The chain recombines TRBV10-2 with TRBJ2-7; TRBD2 matches 7 bases. Germline lookup yields CDR1 WSHSY and CDR2 SAAADI. The V and J ends lost 3 bases and 6 bases, in that order; junction bases with no gene match: 17. The CDR3 contains 17 residues. The CDR3 is CASSESRFSGDSREQYF. The CDR3 DNA reads TGCGCCAGCAGTGAATCAAGGTTCAGCGGGGACTCTCGCGAGCAGTACTTC.

The gene calls are TRBV6-6 and TRBJ2-7; D is uncertain. The CDR3 has 13 amino acids. Trimming shortened V by 0 bases and J by 6 bases, and 9 bases separated the two germline ends. Germline V gives CDR1 MNHNY, CDR2 SVGAGI (reference sequence). Here the CDR3 reads CASSYSYFAEQYF. As DNA, the CDR3 is TGTGCCAGCAGTTACTCGTATTTTGCCGAGCAGTACTTC.

The chain links TRBV13 to TRBJ2-2, with TRBD1 matching over 8 bases. The germline V gene encodes CDR1 PRHDT and CDR2 FYEKMQ (reference sequence). The CDR3 contains 15 residues. The ends lost 1 base at V and 5 bases at J; junction bases unmatched: 3. CDR3 nucleotide sequence: TGTGCCAGCAGCTTAGACACAGGGGGAACCGGGGAGCTGTTTTTT. Its protein product is CASSLDTGGTGELFF. Combining the CDR3 with reference TRBV13 and TRBJ2-2 gives the whole variable domain AAGVIQSPRHLIKEKRETATLKCYPIPRHDTVYWYQQGPGQDPQFLISFYEKMQSDKGSIPDRFSAQQFSDYHSELNMSSLELGDSALYFCASSLDTGGTGELFFGEGSRLTVL.

This chain joins TRBV18 and TRBJ1-1; the D is unclear. The germline gives CDR1 KGHSH, CDR2 LQKENI. The CDR3 contains 15 residues. The V and J ends lost 5 bases and 1 base respectively, with 14 bases between them. Here the CDR3 reads CASSVNGGKNTEAFF. CDR3 bases: TGTGCCAGCTCAGTAAACGGAGGGAAGAACACTGAAGCTTTCTTT.

The V gene is TRBV19, the J gene TRBJ1-2, with D perhaps TRBD1 (5 bases). V lost 5 bases and J lost 0, with 13 bases in between. Germline V gives CDR1 LNHDA, CDR2 SQIVND (reference sequence). The CDR3 covers 15 residues. The CDR3 nucleotides are TGTGCCAGTAGTGTGGGGCACGGAACTAACTATGGCTACACCTTC. It translates to CASSVGHGTNYGYTF.

This chain connects TRBV5-1 to TRBJ2-6; D is unclear. Germline V gives CDR1 SGHRS, CDR2 YFSETQ. The V end was cut by 6 bases, the J end by 3 bases, with 7 bases between. There are 13 residues in the CDR3. The CDR3 protein is CASNSGGANVLTF. CDR3 bases: TGCGCCAGCAACTCGGGTGGGGCCAACGTCCTGACTTTC.

This chain uses TRBV28 with TRBJ2-1; possible D gene TRBD2, 7 bases. In germline, CDR1 is MDHEN, CDR2 SYDVKM. Trimming left V 5 bases short and J 7 bases short, with 36 bases between. The CDR3 runs 21 residues. CDR3 coding DNA: TGTGCCAGCAGTCACAGGGACGTCCGCCTGCCGCCCTGGACTAGGAATAATGAGCAGTTCTTC. It yields the protein CASSHRDVRLPPWTRNNEQFF. The whole variable domain, remainder taken from reference TRBV28 and TRBJ2-1, is DVKVTQSSRYLVKRTGEKVFLECVQDMDHENMFWYRQDPGLGLRLIYFSYDVKMKEKGDIPEGYSVSREKKERFSLILESASTNQTSMYLCASSHRDVRLPPWTRNNEQFFGPGTRLTVL.

The chain uses TRBV5-1 and TRBJ2-7; possibly TRBD1 for D (5 bases). Germline V lookup: CDR1 SGHRS, CDR2 YFSETQ. The CDR3 covers 15 residues. Between the trimmed V and J ends, which lost 4 bases and 3 bases, there was a span of 17 bases. CDR3 loop: CASSPGRRALYEQYF. DNA of the CDR3: TGCGCCAGCAGCCCCGGACGCAGGGCCCTCTACGAGCAGTACTTC.

This sequence joins TRBV11-3 and TRBJ2-2; 10 bases align to TRBD1. V lost 10 bases, J lost 4 bases, and 3 bases stayed unmatched. Germline values: CDR1 SGHNT, CDR2 YENEEA. This CDR3 spans 13 amino acids. CDR3 bases: TGTGCCATTGGGACAGGGGCCACCGGGGAGCTGTTTTTT. It is translated as CAIGTGATGELFF.

This chain links TRBV6-1 with TRBJ1-1; D uncertain. Trimming pared 5 bases from V and 3 bases from J, leaving 7 bases between. CDR1 is MNHNS, CDR2 SASEGT, per germline. The CDR3 totals 12 residues. The CDR3 spells CASSRSYTEAFF. The CDR3 nucleotides are TGTGCCAGCAGTCGCTCGTACACTGAAGCTTTCTTT.

V usage is TRBV18 and J usage is TRBJ2-7; D ambiguous. Trimming took off 4 bases at V and 0 bases at J, with 10 bases between the two ends. The CDR3 has 14 residues. Germline values: CDR1 KGHSH, CDR2 LQKENI. The CDR3 loop reads CASSLTQSSYEQYF. The CDR3 DNA follows: TGTGCCAGCTCACTGACCCAGAGCTCCTACGAGCAGTACTTC.

This chain links TRBV5-1 with TRBJ2-7; the match to TRBD2 covers 12 bases. Germline loops: CDR1 SGHRS, CDR2 YFSETQ. The CDR3 spans 15 residues. The trim removed 5 bases at V and 7 bases at J, leaving 10 bases unmatched. CDR3 in DNA: TGCGCCAGCAGGGCCGGGACTAGCGGGTCCTTAGAGCAGTACTTC. Translated: CASRAGTSGSLEQYF.

The chain links TRBV7-9 to TRBJ2-7; a weak D match, TRBD1 (5 bases). With 3 bases removed from V and 7 bases from J, the gap between germline ends came to 19 bases. The CDR3 totals 15 residues. Germline CDR1 is SEHNR and CDR2 is FQNEAQ (reference sequence). CDR3 in amino acids: CASSLRGQALDEQYF. In nucleotides, the CDR3 is TGTGCCAGCAGCTTGCGAGGACAAGCCCTGGATGAGCAGTACTTC.